This TCR beta chain was identified in a study of blood T cell repertoires in COVID-19 (TCRdb year 2020). Regarding the research as a whole: The collaborator samples originated in the United States, Italy and Spain and spanned the acute and convalescent phases of COVID-19. A de-identified subject ID, COVID-19 status, age in years and sex were almost always included in the sample metadata. The samples were drawn from the first 160 participants of the ongoing ImmuneRACE study and from more than 1,000 subjects provided by 6 global collaborators. Where HLA class I and class II types were available, the types were taken from metadata supplied by the sample provider, not from assay-based typing. Deeply sampled blood TCRbeta repertoires from subjects exposed to, actively infected with, or recovered from COVID-19 were included in the dataset. The prospective study material was composed of cDNA or gDNA derived from T cells, B-cell-depleted T cells, or PBMCs. A freely available public database, intended as a resource for researchers studying the immune response to SARS-CoV-2, is where the repertoires were released. The paper as a whole reports these results and caveats: The amount of clinical and demographic metadata varied by source and participant and was provided uncurated.

TCRbeta CDR3 regions were amplified from genomic DNA by means of the immunoSEQ Assay, a bias-controlled multiplex PCR. As for how the authors treated the data: The number of nucleated cells in each sample was estimated from the amplification of reference gene primers within the assay. To quantify the absolute abundance of each unique TCRbeta CDR3 rearrangement, sequence reads were collapsed and filtered. For each sample, productive Simpson clonality was calculated as the square root of Simpson's diversity index over productive rearrangements. As stored in TCRdb, this immuneACCESS dataset retains in-frame rearrangements with V and J assigned. A fraction of the clones does not appear; measured against another copy, unresolved V genes explain less than half of the discrepancy, and the remainder lacks a known reason. The V and J calls and clone size come from that table; D and trimming were worked out from the DNA. The sample data list more than 300,000 clones, and roughly 89% of these were observed just once. The ten biggest clones cover around 1% of the sample.

One collaborating source in Seattle enrolled patients during active infection and followed them longitudinally through the course of disease. Each collaborating institution followed its own protocols to collect whole blood in K2EDTA tubes. Collaborator samples were shipped for TCRbeta analysis as frozen whole blood, isolated PBMCs, or DNA extracted from either sample type. V is clipped by 4 bases and J by 8 bases, and the sequence between their germline boundaries is 14 bases long. CDR1 and CDR2 are drawn from the germline V gene: SQVTM, ANQGSEA. The CDR3 has 13 amino acids, counting the end cysteine and phenylalanine. Here the CDR3 DNA is all that survives: 39 bases in frame from base 1. To note about this clone: This receptor's antigen is unknown. Within one base of it there is no much larger clone, and no base qualities were kept.

This TCR came from a woman aged 40-49 years with COVID-19, enrolled during active disease. The sequencing sample was made of peripheral blood. This chain is built from TRBV29-1 and TRBJ2-2; no D gene call is confident. The CDR3 reads CSVVTAFGGELFF. The DNA is TGCAGCGTTGTAACAGCCTTTGGAGGGGAGCTGTTTTTT.